Each of the 13 T cell receptor beta chains below was sequenced from the same sample in a study of blood T cell repertoires in COVID-19. The data were produced by immunoSEQ multiplex PCR, yet TCRdb's version contains in-frame clones alone and is incomplete. The sample records approximately 130,000 clones, more than 75% being singletons. The source material was peripheral blood. Every receptor here comes from a human donor in a cohort sampled during active COVID-19.

This chain joins TRBV5-1 and TRBJ2-7, with TRBD1 as a possible D gene (8 bases). CDR3 length: 15 residues. Looked up from germline, CDR1 is SGHRS and CDR2 is YFSETQ. V was cut by 6 bases and J by 3 bases, with 19 bases left in between. CDR3 loop: CASTPGGTGNYEQYF. For the CDR3, the DNA is TGCGCCAGCACCCCCGGGGGGACAGGAAACTACGAGCAGTACTTC.

This chain connects TRBV5-4 to TRBJ1-2, with 9 bases fitting TRBD1. The J segment lost 8 bases and the V segment lost 7 bases, leaving 12 bases of the junction unmatched. Looked up from germline, CDR1 is SGHNT and CDR2 is YYREEE (reference sequence). The CDR3 loop spans 14 amino acids. The CDR3 reads CASQARDRVEGYTF. Here the CDR3 DNA reads TGTGCCAGCCAGGCCCGGGACAGGGTGGAGGGCTACACCTTC.

V gene TRBV12-2 combines with J gene TRBJ2-3; the table names TRBD2, a call not compared with the DNA. TRBV12-2 is given as a pseudogene. CDR3 length: 16 amino acids. The CDR3 nucleotides are TGTGCAAGGCGCTTAGGGGCGGGGCCACACACAGATACGCAGTATTTT. It encodes CARRLGAGPHTDTQYF.

This clone was found a few times. The V call is TRBV6-5, the J call TRBJ2-7; 9 positions agree with TRBD1. The germline gives CDR1 MNHEY, CDR2 SVGAGI. The ends lost 2 bases at V and 5 bases at J; junction bases unmatched: 7. The length of the CDR3 is 15 residues. CDR3: CASSYQGQGIHEQYF. For the CDR3, the DNA is TGTGCCAGCAGTTACCAAGGACAGGGGATACACGAGCAGTACTTC.

Regarding this clone: This same CDR3 is encoded by further DNA sequences in the sample. The V and J genes are TRBV28 and TRBJ2-1, with D possibly being TRBD1 (6 bases). In germline, CDR1 is MDHEN, CDR2 SYDVKM. Trimming removed 4 bases from V and 5 bases from J, with 12 bases in between. The CDR3 covers 14 residues. The CDR3 loop reads CASSWAGEDNEQFF. In nucleotides, the CDR3 is TGTGCCAGCAGTTGGGCAGGGGAAGACAATGAGCAGTTCTTC.

This clone was seen more than once but under ten times. This chain joins TRBV6-5 and TRBJ1-2; 9 positions agree with TRBD1. Losses at the gene ends were 1 base for V and 7 bases for J; bases not matched to a gene: 7. Germline CDR1 reads MNHEY; CDR2 reads SVGAGI. The CDR3 is 15 amino acids. Here the CDR3 reads CASSYYRTGAGGYTF. In nucleotides, the CDR3 is TGTGCCAGCAGTTACTACCGGACAGGGGCTGGTGGCTACACCTTC.

The chain combines TRBV28 with TRBJ1-2; 7 nucleotides agree with TRBD1. Germline-derived CDR1 and CDR2 are MDHEN and SYDVKM. Trimming cost V 3 bases and J 5 bases; bases outside gene matches: 3. The CDR3 contains 13 residues. As DNA, the CDR3 is TGTGCCAGCAGTTTGGGACAGATTTATGGCTACACCTTC. Encoded protein: CASSLGQIYGYTF.

The V and J genes are TRBV5-6 and TRBJ2-1; D not resolved. V lost 4 bases and J 8 bases, leaving 10 bases between the germline ends. CDR3 length equals 12 residues. Germline CDR1 is SGHDT and CDR2 is YYEEEE. The CDR3 protein is CASSSSLDEQFF. CDR3 DNA: TGTGCCAGCAGCAGCTCTCTGGATGAGCAGTTCTTC.

The V call is TRBV5-6, the J call TRBJ1-1; D not resolved. The germline V gene has CDR1 SGHDT and CDR2 YYEEEE. This CDR3 contains 15 residues. The V and J ends lost 1 base and 5 bases respectively, with 15 bases between them. This CDR3 is CASSLTPTDGTEAFF. CDR3 DNA sequence: TGTGCCAGCAGCTTGACTCCGACTGATGGGACTGAAGCTTTCTTT.

In this sample, this clone turned up many times. Other DNA variants within this sample encode the same CDR3. The J gene is TRBJ2-1, the V gene TRBV19; 10 bases fit TRBD1. V lost 3 bases to trimming and J lost 7 bases; unmatched junction nucleotides: 6. The CDR3 runs 15 residues. The V gene's germline CDR1 is LNHDA and CDR2 SQIVND (reference sequence). CDR3 region: CASSISDRGGNEQFF. Here the CDR3 DNA reads TGTGCCAGTAGTATCTCGGACAGGGGGGGAAATGAGCAGTTCTTC.

The J gene is TRBJ2-3, the V gene TRBV7-2; the D gene is possibly TRBD2 (7 bases). The CDR3 consists of 15 residues. The germline V gene has CDR1 SGHTA and CDR2 FQGNSA. The V gene lost 4 bases and the J gene lost 2 bases, with 13 bases spanning the gap. The chain's CDR3 is CASSWGGGPTDTQYF. The CDR3 DNA sequence: TGTGCCAGCAGCTGGGGAGGGGGGCCCACAGATACGCAGTATTTT.

This chain joins TRBV7-9 and TRBJ2-1, with 8 positions matching TRBD1. Per the germline V gene, CDR1 is SEHNR and CDR2 is FQNEAQ (reference sequence). This CDR3 contains 17 residues. V was pared by 6 bases and J by 8 bases, with 18 bases of the junction left unmatched. The CDR3 sequence is CASSSEGSRTGLYEQFF. The DNA of the CDR3 is TGTGCCAGCAGTTCCGAAGGGTCGCGGACAGGGCTGTATGAGCAGTTCTTC.

The gene calls are TRBV4-2 and TRBJ2-7; D is possibly TRBD2 (5 bases). The germline gives CDR1 LGHNA, CDR2 YNFKEQ. Trimming pared 0 bases from V and 4 bases from J, leaving 19 bases between. This CDR3 region has 17 residues. The CDR3 loop is CASSQDQRTSFLYEQYF. The DNA for the CDR3 is TGTGCCAGCAGCCAAGATCAGCGGACCTCATTTTTGTACGAGCAGTACTTC.